Shown below are 8 T cell receptor beta chains from a single sample sequenced in a study of T cells in Graves' hyperthyroidism and ophthalmopathy. Amplified TCR beta CDR3 regions derived from RNA transcripts. The HTBI set primed first-round TCR CDR3 RT-PCR. TCRdb independently ran MiXCR on the multiplex PCR reads; one entry per CDR3 protein. The repertoire holds hundreds of thousands of distinct CDR3 sequences, with under 15% as singletons. Material for sequencing was blood. The receptors originated from a woman aged 18 to 35 with Graves' hyperthyroidism.

This clonotype was recorded at least ten times. CDR3 nucleotide sequence: TGTGCCAGCAGTTACTCGATCAGCAGGAGAGCTAACTATGGCTACACCTTC. This codes for CASSYSISRRANYGYTF. The rearrangement links TRBV6-5 to TRBJ1-2, with D unresolved. This CDR3 contains 17 residues. Germline loops: CDR1 MNHEY, CDR2 SVGAGI. V dropped 0 bases and J dropped 0 bases, with 14 bases sitting between them.

At least ten counts were recorded for this clonotype. V and J are TRBV28 and TRBJ1-1; tentative D call: TRBD1 (6 bases). The CDR3 consists of 15 residues. The V gene's germline CDR1 is MDHEN and CDR2 SYDVKM. V was cut by 2 bases and J by 3 bases, with 13 bases left in between. The CDR3 DNA is TGTGCCAGCAGTTTACTTCCAGGGGAGGACACTGAAGCTTTCTTT. This sequence encodes CASSLLPGEDTEAFF.

CDR3 protein: CASSIRTGRNQPQHF. CDR3 DNA sequence: TGTGCCAGTAGTATCCGGACAGGGCGCAATCAGCCCCAGCATTTT. J is TRBJ1-5 and V is TRBV19; 8 bases align to TRBD1. V lost 3 bases, J lost 2 bases, and 3 bases stayed unmatched. The CDR3 has 15 amino acids. Germline V gives CDR1 LNHDA, CDR2 SQIVND (reference sequence).

This clonotype was counted many times. The chain joins TRBV5-1 to TRBJ1-1; D may be TRBD1 (5 bases). V shed 3 bases and J shed 0 bases, with 12 bases lying between them. The V gene's germline CDR1 is SGHRS and CDR2 YFSETQ. This CDR3 has 15 amino acids. This CDR3 is CASSYGDGLNTEAFF. The CDR3 nucleotides read TGCGCCAGCAGCTATGGGGACGGATTGAACACTGAAGCTTTCTTT.

This clonotype came up a few times. Possible read error: a much larger clone is one base away. The rearrangement joins TRBV28 to TRBJ2-1; TRBD2 aligns across 8 bases. CDR3 length equals 12 residues. CDR1 MDHEN and CDR2 SYDVKM come from the germline V gene. The CDR3 DNA follows: TGTGCCGGCAGAAAGCCGGGGGGGGAGCAGTTCTTC. As protein: CAGRKPGGEQFF.

The J gene is TRBJ2-1, the V gene TRBV6-1; 10 bases agree with TRBD2. J gave up 4 bases and V 6 bases, and 15 bases lay outside the gene matches. CDR1 and CDR2 from the germline V gene are MNHNS and SASEGT. There are 18 residues in the CDR3. CDR3 region: CASRRGTEGLAFYNEQFF. The CDR3 DNA reads as TGTGCCAGCAGGAGGGGGACAGAGGGACTAGCGTTTTACAATGAGCAGTTCTTC.

This clonotype came up many times. This chain links TRBV6-1 with TRBJ2-3; unclear D gene. From germline, CDR1 is MNHNS and CDR2 SASEGT. The V end lost 8 bases, the J end lost 0 bases, and 12 bases lay between the germline ends. The CDR3 consists of 14 residues. The CDR3 sequence is CASEEASSTDTQYF. The CDR3 region has the DNA TGTGCCAGCGAAGAGGCATCTAGCACAGATACGCAGTATTTT.

This clonotype was detected ten times or more. The chain employs TRBV27 and TRBJ1-1; D call uncertain. V lost 0 bases, J lost 0 bases, and 8 bases lay in between. CDR1 MNHEY and CDR2 SMNVEV come from the germline V gene (reference sequence). The CDR3 spans 15 residues. The CDR3, as DNA: TGTGCCAGCAGTTTATCGGGCAGAATGAACACTGAAGCTTTCTTT. As protein: CASSLSGRMNTEAFF.